This TCR beta chain was sequenced in a study of beta chain features in type 1 diabetes (dated by TCRdb to 2017 to 2018). In terms of the full investigation: Patients and healthy donors did not differ in mean age, gender distribution, total cell number or subset yield. A total of 90 million to 140 million sorted cells were examined across all samples, and RNA yield correlated strongly with the number of cells per subset. The study compared TCRB repertoires of sorted circulating CD4+ T cell subsets between recently diagnosed type 1 diabetes patients and matched healthy donors. Naive and central memory subsets were obtained from all 28 donors, but regulatory and stem cell-like memory subsets were isolated from only 8 patients and roughly eight healthy donors.

V is pared back by 8 bases and J by 5 bases, with 15 bases lying between the germline termini. Per the germline V gene (reference sequence), GTSNPN is the CDR1 and SVGIG is the CDR2. From the cysteine up to the phenylalanine, the CDR3 has a length of 13 residues. Only the CDR3 portion is preserved as DNA: 39 bases, with reading frame beginning at the first base. All of the isolated RNA was reverse transcribed with the High Capacity cDNA Reverse Transcription Kit, so expressed TCRB transcripts were sequenced. Deep immunoSEQ sequencing was applied to naive, central memory and regulatory T cell samples, giving an average of roughly 3.5 million total reads per sample. Sorted cells were lysed in RLT buffer and RNA was extracted with DNase-treated RNeasy Micro or Mini kits, depending on cell number. Each cell subset was processed on its own to prevent cross-contamination, while patient and healthy donor samples were processed together. Using the immunoSEQ multiplex PCR, TCRB sequences were amplified from cDNA into 87-bp fragments spanning the CDR3 region. Amplicons were sequenced on the Illumina HiSeq platform. The published analysis was carried out like this. PCR bias was computationally corrected using synthetic template baselines, reads within Hamming distance 2 were collapsed, and singletons that could not be merged were discarded. By aligning reads against IMGT, V, D and J genes, CDR3 length, and insertions or deletions at six rearrangement sites were assigned. Within each subset, clonotype counts were normalized to sorted cell number, and only after that were true diversity and Gini coefficients computed with the tcR R package. Repertoire sharing was quantified using the overlap coefficient calculated on TCRB nucleotide sequences. Out-of-frame TCRB sequences from naive cells were analyzed as a proxy for the pre-selection repertoire. As stored in TCRdb, this immuneACCESS dataset retains in-frame rearrangements with V and J assigned. A fraction of the clones does not appear; measured against another copy, unresolved V genes explain less than half of the discrepancy, and the remainder lacks a known reason. V, J and clone size are taken as reported in that table, and D and trimming were inferred from the DNA itself. The sample yields 680,000 or so clones; 13% were counted once. The ten largest clones take up 0.02% to 0.025% of the sample.

This clone was found a few times. Its antigen is still unknown. Base qualities were left out, and no much larger clone turns up one base away. What the study reported, not specific to this receptor: Shorter templates might be favored by PCR, yet because patient and control samples were amplified and corrected together, any such skew would affect both groups equally. Type 1 diabetes patients showed a moderate but significant shortening of TCRB CDR3 length in all four CD4+ subsets. Sequencing cDNA rather than genomic DNA could over-represent highly expressing activated cells, although activation and CD3 levels did not differ between groups. Because small numbers of individuals were included in the HLA sub-analyses, any influence of HLA type on TCRB rearrangement was left unresolved. Naive, central memory and regulatory TCRB repertoires appeared to be more alike among patients than among healthy donors. At VDJ recombination sites, patients with type 1 diabetes made fewer insertions and deleted more nucleotides, a pattern implying thymic rearrangement abnormalities.

Each donor gave one peripheral blood draw, averaging about 100 mL, which was collected into heparinised tubes. Naive, central memory, regulatory and stem cell-like memory CD4+ T cells were sorted on a BD FACSAria II using a panel including CD45RO, CCR7, CD25, CD127, CD95 and CD27. Every sorted population had a purity above 98%. PBMCs were isolated right away by Lymphoprep density gradient centrifugation and were stained directly, without culture. So that batch effects would be minimized, each experiment stained and sorted samples in pairs, pairing one healthy donor with one patient. The V and J genes are TRBV30 and TRBJ1-4; the D segment could be TRBD1, given 6 matching bases. The clonotype was recovered from a man younger than 35 with type 1 diabetes. Sequencing was performed on naive CD4+ T cells from blood. Reading the label with the study, this specimen's cell subset or site is: true naive CD4+ T cells. CDR3 region: CARWDTGNEKLFF. The DNA reads TGTGCCCGATGGGACACGGGGAATGAAAAACTGTTTTTT.